This T cell receptor beta chain was captured by sequencing in a study of spatial heterogeneity in lung cancer. The time point: sample taken at primary tumor resection. Whole RNA was taken from tumor, nontumor lung or frozen PBMC; it was then sequenced unsorted. One entry per CDR3 protein, called by TCRdb with MiXCR from the 5' RACE reads. The table lists just under 95,000 distinct CDR3 sequences, 12% of them singletons, with about two fifths in the top ten. General study findings and limits: Follow-up blood showed ubiquitous expanded tumor TCRs less than blood at resection did.

Trimming took off 2 bases at V and 5 bases at J, with 9 bases between the two ends. The CDR3 has 13 residues. This clonotype was detected only a few times. The antigen is unknown. Here the sequenced sample was PBMCs, taken at surgery. The source is a male donor with early-stage non-small cell lung cancer. This sequence joins TRBV12-3 or TRBV12-4 and TRBJ2-5; no clear D gene. The CDR3 region has the DNA TGTGCCAGCAGTTTACCCCCCTTGGAGACCCAGTACTTC. It specifies CASSLPPLETQYF.